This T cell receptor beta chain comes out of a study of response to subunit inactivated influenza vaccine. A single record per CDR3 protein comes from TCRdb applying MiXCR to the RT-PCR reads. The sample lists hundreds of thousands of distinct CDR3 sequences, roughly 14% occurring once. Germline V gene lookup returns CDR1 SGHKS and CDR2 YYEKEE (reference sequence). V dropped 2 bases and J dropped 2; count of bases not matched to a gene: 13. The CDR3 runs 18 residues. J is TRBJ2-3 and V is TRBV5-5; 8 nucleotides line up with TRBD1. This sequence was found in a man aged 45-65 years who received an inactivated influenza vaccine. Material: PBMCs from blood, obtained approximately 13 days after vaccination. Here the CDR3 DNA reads TGTGCCAGCAGCTTATTGAGACAGGGGACTTACATCACAGATACGCAGTATTTT. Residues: CASSLLRQGTYITDTQYF.